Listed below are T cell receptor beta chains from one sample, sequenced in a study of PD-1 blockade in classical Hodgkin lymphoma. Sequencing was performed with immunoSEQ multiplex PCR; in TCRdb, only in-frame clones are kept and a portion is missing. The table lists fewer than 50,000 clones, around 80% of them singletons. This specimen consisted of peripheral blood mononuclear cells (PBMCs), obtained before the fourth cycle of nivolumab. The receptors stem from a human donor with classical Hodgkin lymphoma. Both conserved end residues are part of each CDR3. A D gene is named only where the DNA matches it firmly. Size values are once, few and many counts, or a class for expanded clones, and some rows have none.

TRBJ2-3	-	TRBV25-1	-	TGTGCCAGCAGAAGACAGGGCACAGATACGCAGTATTTT	CASRRQGTDTQYF
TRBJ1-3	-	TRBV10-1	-	TGCGCCAGCAGTGATCTAGTCAAAGCAAGAGCGGACACCATATATTTT	CASSDLVKARADTIYF
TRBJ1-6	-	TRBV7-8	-	TGTGCCAGCAGAGATGATACAGGGTTCGGGAGTTCACCCCTCCACTTT	CASRDDTGFGSSPLHF
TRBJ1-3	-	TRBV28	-	TGTGCCAGCAGAGGTTGGACACCGATCTCTGGAAACACCATATATTTT	CASRGWTPISGNTIYF
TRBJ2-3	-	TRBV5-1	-	TGCGCCAGCAGCTTGGGAAAGTTAGAAGATACGCAGTATTTT	CASSLGKLEDTQYF
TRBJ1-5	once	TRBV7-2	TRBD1	TGTGCCAGCAGCACCACGGGACAGCACAATCAGCCCCAGCATTTT	CASSTTGQHNQPQHF
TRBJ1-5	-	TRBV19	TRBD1	TGTGCCAGTAGCCCGGGGCAGGGGGCTTATCAGCCCCAGCATTTT	CASSPGQGAYQPQHF
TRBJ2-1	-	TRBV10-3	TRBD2	TGTGCCATCAGTGTCGGGACTAGCGACTACAATGAGCAGTTCTTC	CAISVGTSDYNEQFF
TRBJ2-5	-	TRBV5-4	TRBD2	TGTGCCAGCAACTCAGGGACTAGCGGGGGGGCGAGGGAGACCCAGTACTTC	CASNSGTSGGARETQYF
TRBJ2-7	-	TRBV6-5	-	TGTGCCAGCAGTTACTCTTGGGCCTACGAGCAGTACTTC	CASSYSWAYEQYF
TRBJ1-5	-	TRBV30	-	TGTGCCTGGAGTGTTGGGCAGCCCCAGCATTTT	CAWSVGQPQHF
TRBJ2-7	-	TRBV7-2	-	TGTGCCAGCAGCTTGTACCCCTACGAGCAGTACTTC	CASSLYPYEQYF
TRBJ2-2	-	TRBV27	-	TGTGCCAGCAGTTTATACTCGGCCGGGGAGCTGTTTTTT	CASSLYSAGELFF
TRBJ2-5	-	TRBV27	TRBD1	TGTGCCAGCAGACCGGGACAGGGGGTTCTCCGGGAGACCCAGTACTTC	CASRPGQGVLRETQYF
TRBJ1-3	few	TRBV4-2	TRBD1	TGTGCCAGCAGCCAAGAATCCTGGCAGGGGGTCCCTCTCTCTGGAAACACCATATATTTT	CASSQESWQGVPLSGNTIYF
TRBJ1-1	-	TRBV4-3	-	TGCGCCAGCAGCCGGGGACACGAGAACACTGAAGCTTTCTTT	CASSRGHENTEAFF
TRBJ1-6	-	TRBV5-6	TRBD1	TGTGCCAGCAGCCGGGGACAGGGGCAAGATAATTCACCCCTCCACTTT	CASSRGQGQDNSPLHF
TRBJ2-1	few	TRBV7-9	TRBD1	TGTGCCAGCAGACCAGACAGGGTTTACAATGAGCAGTTCTTC	CASRPDRVYNEQFF
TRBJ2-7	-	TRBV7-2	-	TGTGCCAGCAGCTTCTCGACAGCTACGGTGCAGTACTTC	CASSFSTATVQYF
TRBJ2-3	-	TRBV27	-	TGTGCCAGCAGTTTAACAGACACTAGCACAGATACGCAGTATTTT	CASSLTDTSTDTQYF
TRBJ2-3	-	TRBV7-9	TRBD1	TGTGCCAGCAGGTGGGACAGTACCACAGATACGCAGTATTTT	CASRWDSTTDTQYF
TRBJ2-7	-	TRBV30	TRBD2	TGTGCCTGGAGTGTAGGCGGGGGGACCTACGAGCAGTACTTC	CAWSVGGGTYEQYF
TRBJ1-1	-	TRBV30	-	TGTGCCTGGAGTTTGGCCTGGCAGAACACTGAAGCTTTCTTT	CAWSLAWQNTEAFF
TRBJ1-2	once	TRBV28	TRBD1	TGTGCCAGCAGTTACCCTCATCTCGACAGGGTCTATGGCTACACCTTC	CASSYPHLDRVYGYTF
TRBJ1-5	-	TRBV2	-	TGTGCCAGCAGTGAGGAAGGGGATCAGCCCCAGCATTTT	CASSEEGDQPQHF
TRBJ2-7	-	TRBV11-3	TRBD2	TGTGCCAGCAGCTTATCTCTCAGCGGGAGCTACGAGCAGTACTTC	CASSLSLSGSYEQYF
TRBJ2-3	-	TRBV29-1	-	TGCAGCGTTGAAAGGGCCCCGGGCGGCACAGATACGCAGTATTTT	CSVERAPGGTDTQYF
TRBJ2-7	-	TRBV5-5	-	TGTGCCAGCAGCCAGGACGGGACCCGCGTTTACGAGCAGTACTTC	CASSQDGTRVYEQYF
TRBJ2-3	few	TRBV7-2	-	TGTGCCAGCAGCTTAGCCGCGACTGGAGCCTTCGGAGATACGCAGTATTTT	CASSLAATGAFGDTQYF
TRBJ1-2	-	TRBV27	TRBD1	TGTGCCAGTCCGCCCACAGGGGGCATTGCGGGAGGTGGCTACACCTTC	CASPPTGGIAGGGYTF
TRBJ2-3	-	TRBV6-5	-	TGTGCCAGCAGTTATGGCACCCCCCCAGATACGCAGTATTTT	CASSYGTPPDTQYF
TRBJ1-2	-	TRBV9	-	TGTGCCAGCAGCTCAGGAGGGGAACAGGGTAACTATGGCTACACCTTC	CASSSGGEQGNYGYTF
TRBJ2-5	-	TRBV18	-	TGTGCCAGCTCACCAATCGGTGGAGAGACCCAGTACTTC	CASSPIGGETQYF
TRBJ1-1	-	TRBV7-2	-	TGTGCCAGCAGCCGGACAGTAAACACTGAAGCTTTCTTT	CASSRTVNTEAFF
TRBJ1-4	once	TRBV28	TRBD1	TGTGCCAGCAGCTCCCTGGGACAGGGTAATGAAAAACTGTTTTTT	CASSSLGQGNEKLFF
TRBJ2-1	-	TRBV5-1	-	TGCGCCAGCAGCGGGTCGGACAGTGGAAGGTGGGAAAAGCAGTTCTTC	CASSGSDSGRWEKQFF